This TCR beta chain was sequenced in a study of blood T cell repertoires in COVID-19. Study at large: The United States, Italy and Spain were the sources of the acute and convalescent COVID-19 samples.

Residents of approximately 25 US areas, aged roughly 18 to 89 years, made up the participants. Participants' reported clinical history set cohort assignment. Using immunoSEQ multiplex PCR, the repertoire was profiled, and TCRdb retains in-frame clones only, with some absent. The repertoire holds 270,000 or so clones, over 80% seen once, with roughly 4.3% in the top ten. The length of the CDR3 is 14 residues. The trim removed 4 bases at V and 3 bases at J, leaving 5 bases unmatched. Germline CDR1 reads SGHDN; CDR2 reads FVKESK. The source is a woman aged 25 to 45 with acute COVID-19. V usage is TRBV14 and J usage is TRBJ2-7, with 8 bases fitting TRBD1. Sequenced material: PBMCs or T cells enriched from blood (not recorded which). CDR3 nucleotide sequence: TGTGCCAGCAGCCTTCGGACAGGGCACTACGAGCAGTACTTC. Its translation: CASSLRTGHYEQYF.